This is a list of T cell receptor beta chains from one sample in a study of CD8 T cells in ankylosing spondylitis. TCRdb called the 5' RACE reads again in MiXCR, with one record for every CDR3 protein. The sample lists about 96,000 distinct CDR3 sequences; about 9% were seen once. The sequenced sample was blood, either unsorted or a sorted T cell fraction (not recorded which). These receptors came from a male donor with ankylosing spondylitis or in good health (not recorded which). The CDR3 runs from the conserved cysteine through the conserved F or W. A D gene is named only where the DNA matches it firmly. Some rows have no size entry. The others give once, few or many, or a class for an expanded clone.

length: 14; V: TRBV5-1; J: TRBJ1-1; D: .; size: many; CDR3: CASRSGTSNTEAFF; DNA: TGCGCCAGCAGGTCGGGGACTTCGAACACTGAAGCTTTCTTT
length: 15; V: TRBV2; J: TRBJ2-3; D: .; size: few; CDR3: CASNPVWGVSDTQYF; DNA: TGTGCCAGCAACCCTGTCTGGGGTGTCTCCGATACGCAGTATTTT
length: 15; V: TRBV28; J: TRBJ2-5; D: .; size: many; CDR3: CASSLTKRGKETQYF; DNA: TGTGCCAGCAGTTTAACCAAAAGGGGCAAAGAGACCCAGTACTTC
length: 14; V: TRBV12-3/TRBV12-4; J: TRBJ2-2; D: TRBD1; size: many; CDR3: CASRTGTNTGELFF; DNA: TGTGCCAGCAGGACAGGGACGAACACCGGGGAGCTGTTTTTT
length: 14; V: TRBV28; J: TRBJ1-1; D: TRBD1; size: many; CDR3: CASSGAGGGAEAFF; DNA: TGTGCCAGCAGCGGGGCAGGGGGGGGCGCTGAAGCTTTCTTT
length: 11; V: TRBV29-1; J: TRBJ2-6; D: .; size: many; CDR3: CSVSGANVLTF; DNA: TGCAGCGTCTCTGGGGCCAACGTCCTGACTTTC
length: 14; V: TRBV5-1; J: TRBJ2-1; D: .; size: many; CDR3: CASSLGKPGNEQFF; DNA: TGCGCCAGCAGCTTGGGAAAGCCGGGGAATGAGCAGTTCTTC
length: 15; V: TRBV5-1; J: TRBJ2-3; D: TRBD2; size: .; CDR3: CASSPTSGGDNTQYF; DNA: TGCGCCAGCAGCCCTACTAGCGGGGGTGACAATACGCAGTATTTT
length: 13; V: TRBV24-1; J: TRBJ2-5; D: .; size: many; CDR3: CATRNQRGETQYF; DNA: TGTGCCACCAGGAATCAAAGGGGAGAGACCCAGTACTTC
length: 15; V: TRBV5-1; J: TRBJ2-3; D: TRBD2; size: .; CDR3: CASSRGLAESDTQYF; DNA: TGCGCCAGCAGCCGGGGACTAGCGGAATCAGATACGCAGTATTTT
length: 19; V: TRBV4-2; J: TRBJ1-5; D: .; size: few; CDR3: CASSPPPGRGLVSNQPQHF; DNA: TGTGCCAGCAGCCCGCCCCCTGGCAGGGGCTTGGTTAGCAATCAGCCCCAGCATTTT
length: 14; V: TRBV24-1; J: TRBJ2-1; D: .; size: few; CDR3: CATSEGAPYNEQFF; DNA: TGTGCCACCAGTGAGGGGGCTCCATACAATGAGCAGTTCTTC